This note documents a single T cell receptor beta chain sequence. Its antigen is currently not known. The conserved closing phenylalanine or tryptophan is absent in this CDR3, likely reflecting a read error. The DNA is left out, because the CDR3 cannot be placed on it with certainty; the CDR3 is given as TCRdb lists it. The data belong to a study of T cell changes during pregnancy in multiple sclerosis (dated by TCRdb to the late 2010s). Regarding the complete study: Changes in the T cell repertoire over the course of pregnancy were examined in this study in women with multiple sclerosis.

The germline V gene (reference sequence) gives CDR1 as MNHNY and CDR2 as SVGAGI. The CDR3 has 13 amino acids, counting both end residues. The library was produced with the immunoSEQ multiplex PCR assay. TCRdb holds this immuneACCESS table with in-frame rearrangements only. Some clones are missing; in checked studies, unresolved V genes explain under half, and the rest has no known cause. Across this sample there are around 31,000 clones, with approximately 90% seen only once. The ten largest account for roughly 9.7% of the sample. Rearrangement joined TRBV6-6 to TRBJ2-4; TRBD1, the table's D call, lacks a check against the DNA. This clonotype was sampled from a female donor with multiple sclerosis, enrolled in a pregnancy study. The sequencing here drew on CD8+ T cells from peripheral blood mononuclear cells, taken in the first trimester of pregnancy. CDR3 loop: CASSSGLWTGPLL.